The text below deals with one TCR beta chain. No antigen is known for it. The PCR employed 60 Vbeta primers together with 13 Jbeta primers. TCRdb's copy holds only in-frame clones and misses some; the assay was immunoSEQ multiplex PCR. This sample has approximately 200,000 clones; around 78% occur once, and the top ten carry under 2%. This entry comes from a study of cytomegalovirus exposure and HLA in healthy donors. Findings of the study overall: The productive fraction for most TCR beta V segments was about 87% or about 30% in an earlier analysis. Later, TCR association rates were found to vary by HLA locus, highest for DRB1 and lowest for HLA-C.

The V gene's germline CDR1 is MRHNA and CDR2 SNTAGT. The CDR3 sequence is 13 residues long. V gave up 2 bases and J gave up 4 bases, with 8 bases separating them. Sequencing was carried out using PBMCs. This chain links TRBV6-4 with TRBJ1-2, with D unresolved. This clonotype was sampled from a man aged 25-45 years in good health and CMV-seronegative. The CDR3 sequence is CASSDTPGYGYTF. CDR3 DNA sequence: TGTGCCAGCAGTGACACTCCTGGCTATGGCTACACCTTC.